This TCR beta chain was profiled in a study of shared clonotypes between healthy human individuals. Whole-study findings and limits: Investigators collected only blood, and repertoires in tissues likely differ.

The CDR3 runs to 13 residues. Germline V CDR1 and CDR2: SQVTM, ANQGSEA. With 3 bases removed from V and 0 bases from J, the gap between germline ends came to 7 bases. Several immunoSEQ plates received, in even portions, the genomic DNA of each subset. Sorted-subset replicate PCRs used about 190 ng of genomic DNA. This amount corresponded to some 30,000 T cell genomes. Using immunoSEQ multiplex PCR, the repertoire was profiled, and TCRdb retains in-frame clones only, with some absent. The sample lists about 2,500,000 clones, around nine tenths seen once, with over 0.12% in the top ten. In regard to this clone: Antigen unknown.

The sample taken for sequencing was naive CD4+ T cells sorted from blood. Stated subset: CD45RA+ positively selected. This sequence originates from a man between 18 and 29 years old in good health. The V gene is TRBV29-1, the J gene TRBJ2-3, with D hard to call. DNA of the CDR3: TGCAGCGTTGACGGGTTTAGCACAGATACGCAGTATTTT. Amino acid sequence: CSVDGFSTDTQYF.